Listed below are T cell receptor beta chains from one sample, sequenced in a study of cytomegalovirus exposure and HLA in healthy donors. Produced via immunoSEQ multiplex PCR; TCRdb's table is partial and in-frame only. The sample contains roughly 120,000 clones, 75% of which appear only once. The sample comprised PBMCs. Receptors were obtained from a woman between 18 and 29 years old in good health and CMV-seronegative. The CDR3 runs from the conserved cysteine through the conserved F or W. D genes are given only for firm matches. Size tells how often a clone was seen (once, few, many) or the class of an expanded clone, and some rows leave it out.

D: .
V: TRBV19
J: TRBJ1-6
size: .
DNA: TGTGCCAGTAGTCCCCCCTCGAGGAATTCACCCCTCCACTTT
CDR3: CASSPPSRNSPLHF

D: .
V: TRBV5-6
J: TRBJ2-2
size: .
DNA: TGTGCCAGCAGCGCACAGGGAGTCGGGGAGCTGTTTTTT
CDR3: CASSAQGVGELFF

D: TRBD2
V: TRBV4-1
J: TRBJ2-5
size: .
DNA: TGCGCCAGCAGCCGCGGACTAGCGGGGGGGCTTAAAGAGACCCAGTACTTC
CDR3: CASSRGLAGGLKETQYF

D: .
V: TRBV29-1
J: TRBJ2-7
size: .
DNA: TGCAGCGTTGGTTGGTCGCGGGGTCCCCACGAGCAGTACTTC
CDR3: CSVGWSRGPHEQYF

D: TRBD1
V: TRBV7-6
J: TRBJ1-4
size: .
DNA: TGTGCCAGCAGCTCTGGAGACAGGGGAAGGGAACTGTTTTTT
CDR3: CASSSGDRGRELFF

D: TRBD1
V: TRBV29-1
J: TRBJ2-2
size: few
DNA: TGCAGCGTGGGACAGCCGAACACCGGGGAGCTGTTTTTT
CDR3: CSVGQPNTGELFF

D: .
V: TRBV7-9
J: TRBJ1-5
size: .
DNA: TGTGCCAGCAGCTTAGCAGGGGGGGGTCAGCCCCAGCATTTT
CDR3: CASSLAGGGQPQHF

D: .
V: TRBV19
J: TRBJ2-1
size: few
DNA: TGTGCCAGTAGTATAGGCCGACTGCCCAATGAGCAGTTCTTC
CDR3: CASSIGRLPNEQFF

D: .
V: TRBV10-1
J: TRBJ2-1
size: once
DNA: TGCGCCAGCAGTGCGAAGAGGGGGATTTCCTACAATGAGCAGTTCTTC
CDR3: CASSAKRGISYNEQFF

D: .
V: TRBV28
J: TRBJ1-2
size: .
DNA: TGTGCCAGCAAAAACAGGATCGGGGGAAGTGGCTACACCTTC
CDR3: CASKNRIGGSGYTF

D: TRBD1
V: TRBV15
J: TRBJ1-1
size: .
DNA: TGTGCCACCAGCAAATCGACAGGGGTCGGCTTCACTGAAGCTTTCTTT
CDR3: CATSKSTGVGFTEAFF

D: TRBD1
V: TRBV7-3
J: TRBJ1-1
size: few
DNA: TGTGCCAGCAGCCGGACAGGGCTGGAAGAAGCTTTCTTT
CDR3: CASSRTGLEEAFF

D: .
V: TRBV10-3
J: TRBJ1-2
size: .
DNA: TGTGCCATCAGTGAGTCCGTCACAGGTCCTGGTGGCTACACCTTC
CDR3: CAISESVTGPGGYTF

D: .
V: TRBV5-1
J: TRBJ2-2
size: .
DNA: TGCGCCAGCAGCCGGGCAGGGCCCGCGAACACCGGGGAGCTGTTTTTT
CDR3: CASSRAGPANTGELFF

D: TRBD1
V: TRBV4-2
J: TRBJ2-7
size: few
DNA: TGTGCCAGCAGCCAAGACCCGTCCGGACAGGGGGCGGGGGAGCAGTACTTC
CDR3: CASSQDPSGQGAGEQYF

D: .
V: TRBV5-1
J: TRBJ2-1
size: .
DNA: TGCGCCAGCAGCTTCCTTGTTCCGGATGAGCAGTTCTTC
CDR3: CASSFLVPDEQFF

D: .
V: TRBV5-6
J: TRBJ1-2
size: .
DNA: TGTGCCAGCAGCTTGGGAGGTGGGGCGTATGGCTACACCTTC
CDR3: CASSLGGGAYGYTF

D: TRBD2
V: TRBV6-5
J: TRBJ2-2
size: .
DNA: TGTGCCAGCAGTTCTAGCGGGGGGGCCGGGGAGCTGTTTTTT
CDR3: CASSSSGGAGELFF

D: .
V: TRBV19
J: TRBJ1-5
size: .
DNA: TGTGCCAGTAGTGGGGGGAATGGAAATCAGCCCCAGCATTTT
CDR3: CASSGGNGNQPQHF

D: .
V: TRBV6-5
J: TRBJ1-1
size: .
DNA: TGTGCCAGCAAGGAGACAGCAAACACTGAAGCTTTCTTT
CDR3: CASKETANTEAFF

D: TRBD1
V: TRBV14
J: TRBJ2-7
size: few
DNA: TGTGCCAGCAGCCCCCCGGGACAGGGGAGGGAGCAGTACTTC
CDR3: CASSPPGQGREQYF

D: .
V: TRBV28
J: TRBJ1-5
size: .
DNA: TGTGCCAGCAGTTACTCCGGGGAACTTCAGCCCCAGCATTTT
CDR3: CASSYSGELQPQHF

D: TRBD1
V: TRBV2
J: TRBJ2-7
size: .
DNA: TGTGCCAGCACTAAAGGCCCCCGGGACAGGAGCTCCTACGAGCAGTACTTC
CDR3: CASTKGPRDRSSYEQYF

D: TRBD1
V: TRBV5-1
J: TRBJ1-6
size: .
DNA: TGCGCCAGCCGAGGACAGGGCTCCGTCGATAATTCACCCCTCCACTTT
CDR3: CASRGQGSVDNSPLHF

D: TRBD2
V: TRBV4-1
J: TRBJ2-3
size: .
DNA: TGCGCCAGCAGCCAATTCTTTGTTCGGGGGGGACGCACAGATACGCAGTATTTT
CDR3: CASSQFFVRGGRTDTQYF

D: .
V: TRBV30
J: TRBJ1-5
size: few
DNA: TGTGCCTGGAGTGGTGGACGGACACGGGCCCAGCATTTT
CDR3: CAWSGGRTRAQHF

D: TRBD2
V: TRBV4-2
J: TRBJ2-2
size: .
DNA: TGTGCCAGCAGCCAAGGGAGCGGGGGGGTCACCGGGGAGCTGTTTTTT
CDR3: CASSQGSGGVTGELFF

D: TRBD2
V: TRBV5-1
J: TRBJ2-1
size: .
DNA: TGCGCCAGCAGCTCGACTAGCGTGGAGCAGTTCTTC
CDR3: CASSSTSVEQFF

D: TRBD2
V: TRBV11-2
J: TRBJ2-3
size: once
DNA: TGTGCCAGCAGCCCCCCCAGCGGGGGGTTCACAGATACGCAGTATTTT
CDR3: CASSPPSGGFTDTQYF